This TCR beta chain was retrieved from a study of early T cells in non-severe SARS-CoV-2 infection. Overall study: Sequencing input comprised bulk RNA from unsorted whole blood; chain pairing was not available.

The CDR3 extends over 15 amino acids. The V end lost 8 bases, the J end lost 2 bases, and 15 bases lay between the germline ends. Attachment of unique molecular identifiers to individual cDNA molecules was performed. TCRdb recomputed calls from the 5' RACE reads with MiXCR, one row per CDR3 protein. The repertoire holds about 61,000 distinct CDR3 sequences, with 12% as singletons. Sequenced material: whole blood, taken at baseline. The J gene is TRBJ2-2, the V gene TRBV12-3 or TRBV12-4; TRBD1 is a possible D gene (6 bases). The sequence came from an adult who was a healthcare worker with PCR-confirmed SARS-CoV-2 infection or an uninfected control (not recorded which). The donor label of this sample is uncertain. In nucleotides, the CDR3 is TGTGCCAGCTGGAAGGACAGCCTAAACACCGGGGAGCTGTTTTTT. It encodes CASWKDSLNTGELFF.